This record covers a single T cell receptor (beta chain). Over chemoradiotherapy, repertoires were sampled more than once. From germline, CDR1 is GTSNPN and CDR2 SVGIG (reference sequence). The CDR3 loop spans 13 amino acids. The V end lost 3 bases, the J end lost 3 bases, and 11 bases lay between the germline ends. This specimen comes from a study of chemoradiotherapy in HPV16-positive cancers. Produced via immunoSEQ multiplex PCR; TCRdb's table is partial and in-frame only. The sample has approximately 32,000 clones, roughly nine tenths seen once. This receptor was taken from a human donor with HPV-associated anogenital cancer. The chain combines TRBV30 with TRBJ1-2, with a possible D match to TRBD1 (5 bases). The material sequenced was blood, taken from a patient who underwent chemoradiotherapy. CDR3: CAWRGEGDYGYTF. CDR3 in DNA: TGTGCCTGGAGAGGGGAGGGCGACTATGGCTACACCTTC.